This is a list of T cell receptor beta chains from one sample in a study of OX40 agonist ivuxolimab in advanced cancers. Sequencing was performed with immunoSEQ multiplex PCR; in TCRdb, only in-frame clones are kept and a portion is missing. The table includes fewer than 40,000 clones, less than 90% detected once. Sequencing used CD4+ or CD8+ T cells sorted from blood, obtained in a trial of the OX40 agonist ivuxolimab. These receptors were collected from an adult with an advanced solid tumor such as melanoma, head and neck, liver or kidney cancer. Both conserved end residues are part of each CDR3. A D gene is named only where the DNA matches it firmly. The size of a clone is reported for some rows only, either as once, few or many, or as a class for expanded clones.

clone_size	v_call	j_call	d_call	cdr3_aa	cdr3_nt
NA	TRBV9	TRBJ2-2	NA	CASSVALSYTGELFF	TGTGCCAGCAGCGTAGCCCTCTCTTACACCGGGGAGCTGTTTTTT
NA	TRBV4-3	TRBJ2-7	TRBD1	CASSQGQGKNYEQYF	TGCGCCAGCAGCCAGGGACAGGGGAAGAACTACGAGCAGTACTTC
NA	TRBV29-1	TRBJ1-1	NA	CSVEGLIYAEAFF	TGCAGCGTTGAAGGACTCATTTACGCTGAAGCTTTCTTT
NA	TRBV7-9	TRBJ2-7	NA	CASSLARDYEQYF	TGTGCCAGCAGCTTAGCTCGAGACTACGAGCAGTACTTC
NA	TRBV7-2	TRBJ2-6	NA	CASSLSFGYSGANVLTF	TGTGCCAGCAGCTTATCTTTTGGGTACTCTGGGGCCAACGTCCTGACTTTC
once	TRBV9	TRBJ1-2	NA	CASSASAQENYGYTF	TGTGCCAGCAGCGCTTCCGCTCAGGAGAACTATGGCTACACCTTC
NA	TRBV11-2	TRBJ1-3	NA	CASSLERASGNTIYF	TGTGCCAGCAGCTTGGAACGTGCCTCTGGAAACACCATATATTTT
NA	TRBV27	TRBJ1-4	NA	CASSLSLHQREKLFF	TGTGCCAGCAGTTTATCCCTACACCAGCGGGAAAAACTGTTTTTT
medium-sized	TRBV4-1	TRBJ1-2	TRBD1	CASSHGPGQFYGYTF	TGCGCCAGCAGCCATGGCCCGGGACAGTTCTATGGCTACACCTTC
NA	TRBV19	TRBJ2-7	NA	CATTDTYYEQYF	TGTGCCACTACGGACACATACTACGAGCAGTACTTC
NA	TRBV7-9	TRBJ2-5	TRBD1	CASSLSRDRVETQYF	TGTGCCAGCAGCTTATCGCGGGACAGGGTTGAGACCCAGTACTTC
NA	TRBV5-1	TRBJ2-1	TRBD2	CASSFAGGDYNEQFF	TGCGCCAGCAGCTTTGCGGGGGGAGACTACAATGAGCAGTTCTTC
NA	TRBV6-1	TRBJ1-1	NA	CASTTGGEAFF	TGTGCCAGCACCACGGGTGGGGAAGCTTTCTTT
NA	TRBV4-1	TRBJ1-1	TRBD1	CASGQGVNTEAFF	TGCGCCAGCGGACAGGGGGTGAACACTGAAGCTTTCTTT
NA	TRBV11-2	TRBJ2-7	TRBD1	CASSWTGGEYEQYF	TGTGCCAGCAGCTGGACAGGGGGCGAGTACGAGCAGTACTTC
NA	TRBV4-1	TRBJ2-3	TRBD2	CASSQLAGGADTQYF	TGCGCCAGCAGCCAATTAGCGGGGGGGGCAGATACGCAGTATTTT
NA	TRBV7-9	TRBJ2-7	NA	CASSLDGSYEQYF	TGTGCCAGCAGCTTAGACGGGTCCTACGAGCAGTACTTC
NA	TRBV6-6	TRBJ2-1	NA	CASSYSVSGGNEQFF	TGTGCCAGCAGTTACTCAGTTTCCGGGGGCAATGAGCAGTTCTTC
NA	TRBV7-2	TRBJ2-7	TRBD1	CASSLRDRGLYEQYF	TGTGCCAGCAGCTTGCGGGACAGGGGGCTCTACGAGCAGTACTTC
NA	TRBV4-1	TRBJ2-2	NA	CASSSHGGDRVFGGELFF	TGCGCCAGCAGCTCCCACGGGGGGGACAGGGTTTTTGGCGGGGAGCTGTTTTTT
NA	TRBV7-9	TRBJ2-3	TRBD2	CASSDGLAGLTDTQYF	TGTGCCAGCAGCGACGGACTAGCGGGGCTTACAGATACGCAGTATTTT
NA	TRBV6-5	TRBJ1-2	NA	CASSPGDYGYTF	TGTGCCAGCAGTCCTGGGGACTATGGCTACACCTTC
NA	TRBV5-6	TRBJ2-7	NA	CASSLLVGQGLSYEQYF	TGTGCCAGCAGCTTGCTTGTAGGTCAGGGGCTCTCCTACGAGCAGTACTTC
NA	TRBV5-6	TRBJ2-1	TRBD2	CASKLLTSGVYNEQFF	TGTGCCAGCAAGCTTCTGACTAGCGGGGTGTACAATGAGCAGTTCTTC
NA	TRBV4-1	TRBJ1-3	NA	CASSQGPVAGNTIYF	TGCGCCAGCAGCCAAGGACCAGTTGCGGGAAACACCATATATTTT
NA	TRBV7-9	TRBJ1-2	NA	CASSPGYGYTF	TGTGCCAGCAGCCCAGGATATGGCTACACCTTC
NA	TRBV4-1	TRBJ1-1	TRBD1	CASSQVRGTEAFF	TGCGCCAGCAGCCAAGTCAGGGGGACTGAAGCTTTCTTT
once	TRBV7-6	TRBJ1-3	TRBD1	CASSLPPGGTGNTIYF	TGTGCCAGCAGCTTACCCCCAGGGGGAACTGGAAACACCATATATTTT
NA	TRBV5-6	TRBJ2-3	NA	CASSAPSSTDTQYF	TGTGCCAGCAGCGCCCCATCTAGCACAGATACGCAGTATTTT
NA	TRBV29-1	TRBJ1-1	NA	CSAVDSEAFF	TGCAGCGCCGTCGACAGTGAAGCTTTCTTT
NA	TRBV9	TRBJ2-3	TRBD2	CASSGTGLAGYTDTQYF	TGTGCCAGCAGCGGGACGGGACTAGCGGGGTACACAGATACGCAGTATTTT
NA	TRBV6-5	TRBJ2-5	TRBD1	CASSYTGGAGLVQYF	TGTGCCAGCAGTTATACAGGGGGCGCCGGGCTGGTGCAGTACTTC
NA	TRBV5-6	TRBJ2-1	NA	CASSRREDGEVYNEQFF	TGTGCCAGCAGCCGTCGCGAGGACGGTGAGGTCTACAATGAGCAGTTCTTC
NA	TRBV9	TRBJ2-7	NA	CASSVGSSYEQYF	TGTGCCAGCAGCGTAGGGAGCTCCTACGAGCAGTACTTC
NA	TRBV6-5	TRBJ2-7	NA	CASSYGGAPYEQYF	TGTGCCAGCAGTTATGGGGGGGCTCCCTACGAGCAGTACTTC
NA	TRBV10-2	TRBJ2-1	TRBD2	CASSAYLTSGGAGEQFF	TGCGCCAGCAGTGCGTACTTGACTAGCGGGGGGGCGGGTGAGCAGTTCTTC
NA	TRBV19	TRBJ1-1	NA	CASSIYRNTEAFF	TGTGCCAGTAGTATATACCGGAACACTGAAGCTTTCTTT
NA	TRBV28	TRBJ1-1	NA	CASSPGRFTEAFF	TGTGCCAGCAGTCCGGGGCGGTTCACTGAAGCTTTCTTT
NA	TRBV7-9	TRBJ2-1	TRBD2	CASSPGAGSTYNEQFF	TGTGCCAGCAGCCCCGGAGCGGGGTCTACCTACAATGAGCAGTTCTTC
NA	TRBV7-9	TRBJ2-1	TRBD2	CASKRGPNEQFF	TGTGCCAGCAAGCGGGGACCCAATGAGCAGTTCTTC
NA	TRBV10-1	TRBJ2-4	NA	CASSDNPQGAKNIQYF	TGCGCCAGCAGTGACAACCCGCAGGGGGCCAAAAACATTCAGTACTTC
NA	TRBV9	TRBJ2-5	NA	CASSPVPRGQETQYF	TGTGCCAGCAGCCCTGTTCCCCGGGGCCAAGAGACCCAGTACTTC
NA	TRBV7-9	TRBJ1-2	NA	CASSLASQGPVYGYTF	TGTGCCAGCAGCTTAGCCTCCCAGGGACCAGTCTATGGCTACACCTTC
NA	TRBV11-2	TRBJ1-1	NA	CASSFFVRQGNTEAFF	TGTGCCAGCAGCTTTTTTGTTCGGCAGGGGAACACTGAAGCTTTCTTT
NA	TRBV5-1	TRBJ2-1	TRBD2	CASSLEGLAAYNEQFF	TGCGCCAGCAGCTTGGAGGGACTAGCTGCCTACAATGAGCAGTTCTTC
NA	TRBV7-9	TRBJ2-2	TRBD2	CASSLGLAGDANTGELFF	TGTGCCAGCAGCTTGGGACTAGCGGGTGACGCGAACACCGGGGAGCTGTTTTTT
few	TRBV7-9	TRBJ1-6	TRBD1	CASSGTANSPLHF	TGTGCCAGCAGCGGGACAGCTAATTCACCCCTCCACTTT
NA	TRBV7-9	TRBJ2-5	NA	CASSPEGSRGEQYF	TGTGCCAGCAGCCCCGAGGGGTCGAGGGGGGAGCAGTACTTC
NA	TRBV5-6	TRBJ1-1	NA	CASSRDETGIYLNTEAFF	TGTGCCAGCAGCCGAGACGAAACAGGGATCTATTTAAACACTGAAGCTTTCTTT
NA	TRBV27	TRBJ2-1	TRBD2	CASGPAAGGHNEQFF	TGTGCCAGCGGGCCGGCGGCGGGGGGACACAATGAGCAGTTCTTC
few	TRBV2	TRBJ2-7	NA	CASRETWAYEQYF	TGTGCCAGCAGGGAAACCTGGGCCTACGAGCAGTACTTC
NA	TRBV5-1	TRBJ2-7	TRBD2	CASSPGGYYEQYF	TGCGCCAGCAGCCCGGGAGGGTACTACGAGCAGTACTTC
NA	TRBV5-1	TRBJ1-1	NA	CASSLGMNTEAFF	TGCGCCAGCAGCTTGGGAATGAACACTGAAGCTTTCTTT
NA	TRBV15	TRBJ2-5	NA	CATSRDVRGRDETQYF	TGTGCCACCAGCAGAGATGTGAGGGGGCGGGACGAGACCCAGTACTTC